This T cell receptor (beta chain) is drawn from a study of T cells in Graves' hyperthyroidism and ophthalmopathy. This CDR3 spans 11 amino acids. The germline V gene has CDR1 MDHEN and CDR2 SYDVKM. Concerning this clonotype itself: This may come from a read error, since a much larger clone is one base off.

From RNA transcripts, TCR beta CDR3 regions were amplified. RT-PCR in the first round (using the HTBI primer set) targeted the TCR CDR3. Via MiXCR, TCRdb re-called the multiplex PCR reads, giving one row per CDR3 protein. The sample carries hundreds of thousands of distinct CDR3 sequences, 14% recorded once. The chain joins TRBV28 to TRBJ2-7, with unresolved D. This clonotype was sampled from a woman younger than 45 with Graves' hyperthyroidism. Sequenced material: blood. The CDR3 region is CASRISYEQHF. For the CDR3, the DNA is TGTGCCAGCCGAATCTCCTACGAGCAGCACTTC.